These T cell receptor beta chains were read from a single sample in a study of T cell changes during pregnancy in multiple sclerosis. Repertoires were generated with immunoSEQ multiplex PCR, while TCRdb's copy carries only in-frame clones and drops some. Here the sample spans about 96,000 clones, around 94% being singletons. The input for sequencing was peripheral blood, taken in the first trimester of pregnancy. The source of these receptors is a female donor with multiple sclerosis, enrolled in a pregnancy study. Both conserved end residues are part of each CDR3. D genes are given only for firm matches. Size tells how often a clone was seen (once, few, many) or the class of an expanded clone, and some rows leave it out.

V,J,size,D,CDR3,DNA
TRBV5-4,TRBJ2-3,NA,TRBD2,CASSLVLAGGGRNTQYF,TGTGCCAGCAGCTTGGTACTAGCGGGAGGCGGGCGGAATACGCAGTATTTT
TRBV9,TRBJ2-7,NA,TRBD1,CASSPTGGRGEQYF,TGTGCCAGCAGCCCGACAGGGGGCCGGGGCGAGCAGTACTTC
TRBV7-9,TRBJ2-1,NA,TRBD2,CASSLEASGNEQFF,TGTGCCAGCAGCTTAGAGGCTAGCGGCAATGAGCAGTTCTTC
TRBV6-5,TRBJ1-1,few,NA,CASSYDGGTEAFF,TGTGCCAGCAGTTACGACGGAGGCACTGAAGCTTTCTTT
TRBV14,TRBJ2-7,NA,TRBD1,CASSLSGQGTGEQYF,TGTGCCAGCAGCCTCTCAGGACAGGGGACGGGAGAGCAGTACTTC
TRBV11-3,TRBJ1-1,NA,NA,CASSFARGTEAFF,TGTGCCAGCAGCTTCGCCAGGGGAACTGAAGCTTTCTTT
TRBV29-1,TRBJ1-1,NA,TRBD1,CSVIPQGARAEAFF,TGCAGCGTTATACCGCAGGGGGCTCGCGCTGAAGCTTTCTTT
TRBV27,TRBJ1-3,NA,NA,CASRAFGSGSGNTIYF,TGTGCCAGCAGGGCCTTTGGGTCGGGCTCTGGAAACACCATATATTTT
TRBV4-3,TRBJ1-2,NA,TRBD1,CASSQVSSTGSGYTF,TGCGCCAGCAGCCAAGTAAGCTCGACAGGGAGCGGCTACACCTTC
TRBV4-3,TRBJ2-7,NA,TRBD1,CASSQAQGRSDDSYEQYF,TGCGCCAGCAGCCAAGCACAGGGGCGATCGGATGACTCCTACGAGCAGTACTTC
TRBV28,TRBJ1-2,once,NA,CASSDLYGYTF,TGTGCCAGCAGTGATCTATATGGCTACACCTTC
TRBV4-2,TRBJ2-7,NA,TRBD1,CASSQERQGDYYEQYF,TGTGCCAGCAGCCAAGAAAGACAGGGTGATTACTACGAGCAGTACTTC
TRBV6-5,TRBJ2-5,NA,NA,CASSYGRRETQYF,TGTGCCAGCAGTTACGGGAGACGGGAGACCCAGTACTTC
TRBV9,TRBJ2-1,NA,TRBD2,CASSVASSGSYNEQFF,TGTGCCAGCAGCGTAGCTTCTAGCGGGAGCTACAATGAGCAGTTCTTC
TRBV9,TRBJ2-3,few,TRBD2,CASSVELAGVPDTQYF,TGTGCCAGCAGCGTAGAGCTAGCGGGAGTTCCAGATACGCAGTATTTT
TRBV28,TRBJ2-3,NA,TRBD2,CASSQGLAAFASTDTQYF,TGTGCCAGCAGTCAGGGACTAGCGGCTTTTGCTAGCACAGATACGCAGTATTTT
TRBV11-2,TRBJ2-1,NA,TRBD2,CASSLRLAGSNEQFF,TGTGCCAGCAGCCTACGACTAGCGGGGTCCAATGAGCAGTTCTTC
TRBV4-2,TRBJ2-7,NA,NA,CASSQDRGGAPYEQYF,TGTGCCAGCAGCCAAGATCGAGGGGGAGCCCCCTACGAGCAGTACTTC
TRBV6-5,TRBJ2-7,NA,TRBD2,CASSYFTGLVYEQYF,TGTGCCAGCAGTTACTTCACAGGACTAGTCTACGAGCAGTACTTC
TRBV19,TRBJ2-3,once,NA,CASSIAVTDTQYF,TGTGCCAGTAGTATAGCAGTGACAGATACGCAGTATTTT
TRBV6-1,TRBJ1-1,NA,NA,CATSWGVGNSEAFF,TGTGCCACCTCCTGGGGGGTGGGGAACTCTGAAGCTTTCTTT
TRBV15,TRBJ2-7,NA,NA,CATSRVTAHYSYEQYF,TGTGCCACCAGCAGAGTAACGGCCCACTACTCCTACGAGCAGTACTTC
TRBV11-3,TRBJ2-7,NA,NA,CASSFGPQGTYGQYF,TGTGCCAGCAGCTTTGGTCCTCAGGGAACCTACGGGCAGTACTTC
TRBV27,TRBJ1-5,once,TRBD1,CASSPGQGGNQPQHF,TGTGCCAGCAGTCCGGGACAGGGTGGCAATCAGCCCCAGCATTTT
TRBV15,TRBJ1-1,NA,NA,CATSRAGPAEAFF,TGTGCCACCAGCAGAGCTGGGCCAGCCGAAGCTTTCTTT
TRBV6-6,TRBJ2-1,NA,TRBD1,CASSYPGTVNNEQFF,TGTGCCAGCAGTTACCCCGGGACAGTTAACAATGAGCAGTTCTTC